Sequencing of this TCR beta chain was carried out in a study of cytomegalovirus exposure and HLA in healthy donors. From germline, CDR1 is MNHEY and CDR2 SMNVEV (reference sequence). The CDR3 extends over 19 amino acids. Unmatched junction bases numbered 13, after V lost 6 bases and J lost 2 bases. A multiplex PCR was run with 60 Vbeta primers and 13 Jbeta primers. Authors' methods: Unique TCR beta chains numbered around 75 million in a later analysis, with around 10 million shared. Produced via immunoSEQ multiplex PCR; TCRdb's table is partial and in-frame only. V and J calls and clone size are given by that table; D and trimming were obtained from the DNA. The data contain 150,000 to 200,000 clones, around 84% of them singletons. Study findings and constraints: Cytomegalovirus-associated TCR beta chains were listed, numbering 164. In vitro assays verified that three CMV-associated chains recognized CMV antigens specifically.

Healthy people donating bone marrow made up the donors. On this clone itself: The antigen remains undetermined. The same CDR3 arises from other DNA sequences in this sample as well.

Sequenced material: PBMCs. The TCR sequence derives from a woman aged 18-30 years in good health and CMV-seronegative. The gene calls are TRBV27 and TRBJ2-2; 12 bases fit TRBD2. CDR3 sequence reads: CASSLAPLAGGVNTGELFF. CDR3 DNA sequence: TGTGCCAGCAGCTTAGCCCCACTAGCGGGGGGCGTAAACACCGGGGAGCTGTTTTTT.